The rows below give T cell receptor beta chains drawn from one sample of a study of T cells in Graves' hyperthyroidism and ophthalmopathy. TCRdb re-called the multiplex PCR reads through MiXCR, storing one row per CDR3 protein. Among some 550,000 distinct CDR3 sequences listed, approximately 15% were seen once. The source material was blood. These receptors were collected from a woman between 35 and 50 years old with Graves' ophthalmopathy. Both conserved end residues are part of each CDR3. The order of the fields is J gene, clone size, D gene, V gene, CDR3 DNA, CDR3 protein. D genes are given only for firm matches. Size is stated for part of the rows, as once, few or many counts, or as a class when the clone is expanded.

J: TRBJ2-1
size: many
D: TRBD1
V: TRBV3-1
DNA: TGTGCCAGCAGCCTGCAGGGGGCGGACAATGAGCAGTTCTTC
CDR3: CASSLQGADNEQFF

J: TRBJ2-7
size: -
D: -
V: TRBV7-2
DNA: TGTGCCAGCAGTTTGGCGGGATGGAACGAGCAGTACTTC
CDR3: CASSLAGWNEQYF

J: TRBJ1-2
size: many
D: TRBD1
V: TRBV10-3
DNA: TGTGCCATCAGTGAGGACAGGGGTAACTATGGCTACACCTTC
CDR3: CAISEDRGNYGYTF

J: TRBJ2-7
size: -
D: -
V: TRBV2
DNA: TGTGCCAGCAGTAAGGCTATCTCCTACGAGCAGTACTTC
CDR3: CASSKAISYEQYF

J: TRBJ2-1
size: -
D: -
V: TRBV28
DNA: TGTGCCAGCAGTGGTAACGGGCAGCTCAATGAGCAGTTCTTC
CDR3: CASSGNGQLNEQFF

J: TRBJ1-5
size: many
D: -
V: TRBV30
DNA: TGTGCCTGGAGTGGGCGGGGACTGGAAAATCAGCCCCAGCATTTT
CDR3: CAWSGRGLENQPQHF

J: TRBJ1-1
size: many
D: TRBD1
V: TRBV5-1
DNA: TGCGCCAGCCGCCATACCCTGATTCGACAGGGACGGAACACTGAAGCTTTCTTT
CDR3: CASRHTLIRQGRNTEAFF

J: TRBJ2-2
size: many
D: TRBD2
V: TRBV20-1
DNA: TGCAGTGCTAGAGAAGAGCGGGACTCCACCGGGGAGCTGTTTTTT
CDR3: CSAREERDSTGELFF

J: TRBJ2-3
size: -
D: -
V: TRBV6-1
DNA: TGTGCCAGCAGTGAAGACGTTGGACAGGGAGGGGGTACGCAGTATTTT
CDR3: CASSEDVGQGGGTQYF

J: TRBJ2-5
size: once
D: -
V: TRBV12-5
DNA: TGTGCTAGTGGTTTGAGCCGAGAGACCCAGTACTTC
CDR3: CASGLSRETQYF

J: TRBJ1-1
size: many
D: -
V: TRBV20-1
DNA: TGCAGTGCTTTTATGGCAGGGGCTGAAGCTTTCTTT
CDR3: CSAFMAGAEAFF

J: TRBJ2-7
size: few
D: -
V: TRBV5-1
DNA: TGCGCCAGCAGCTTCGGACAGCCCTACGAGCAGTACTTC
CDR3: CASSFGQPYEQYF

J: TRBJ2-7
size: many
D: -
V: TRBV11-2
DNA: TGTGCCAGCAGCTTAAATAAGCGGGCGGCCTCCTACGAGCAGTACTTC
CDR3: CASSLNKRAASYEQYF

J: TRBJ2-2
size: -
D: -
V: TRBV20-1
DNA: TGCAGTGCTAGAGATCTTGAACTAGATACCGGGGAGCTGTTTTTT
CDR3: CSARDLELDTGELFF

J: TRBJ2-1
size: -
D: -
V: TRBV20-1
DNA: TGCAGTGCGAACCCCGGGACACAAAACAATGAGCAGTTCTTC
CDR3: CSANPGTQNNEQFF

J: TRBJ2-1
size: many
D: -
V: TRBV7-9
DNA: TGTGCCAGCAGCTTAGCGGGGGGACAATCCTACAATGAGCAGTTCTTC
CDR3: CASSLAGGQSYNEQFF

J: TRBJ2-3
size: -
D: -
V: TRBV7-9
DNA: TGTGCCAGCAGCTTGGAACGTGGGAGCACAGATACGCAGTATTTT
CDR3: CASSLERGSTDTQYF

J: TRBJ1-6
size: many
D: -
V: TRBV20-1
DNA: TGCAGTGCCCCCTCTTTGTGGGGTGTTTGGAATTCACCCCTCCACTTT
CDR3: CSAPSLWGVWNSPLHF

J: TRBJ1-6
size: -
D: TRBD1
V: TRBV19
DNA: TGTGCCAGTAATCTGGGACAGGGGGCAAATTCACCCCTCCACTTT
CDR3: CASNLGQGANSPLHF

J: TRBJ2-1
size: many
D: TRBD2
V: TRBV20-1
DNA: TGCAGTGCTAGAAAGGAGCCGGGACTAGCGGGGGGGCTGCAGTTCTTC
CDR3: CSARKEPGLAGGLQFF